The rows below give T cell receptor beta chains drawn from one sample of a study of kidney transplant recipient with SARS-CoV-2 infection. TCRdb used MiXCR to reprocess the reads, holding one entry per CDR3 protein. Seen here are about 240,000 distinct CDR3 sequences, roughly 26% observed once, and the top ten hold more than 6.5%. This specimen consisted of a blood sample, obtained at baseline and on day 111 from a kidney transplant recipient. These TCRs come from a male patient in his 30s who had COVID-19 and was a kidney transplant recipient. Some T cells may possibly be graft donor cells. Each CDR3 is given without its conserved first and last residue.

j_gene: TRBJ1-4
v_gene: TRBV4-1
CDR3aa: ASSQGPGQGGEKLF

j_gene: TRBJ2-2
v_gene: TRBV5-1
CDR3aa: ASSFTGIGELF

j_gene: TRBJ1-2
v_gene: TRBV7-3
CDR3aa: ASSLTGEDYGYT

j_gene: TRBJ2-7
v_gene: TRBV5-1
CDR3aa: ASSSRQGPYEQY

j_gene: TRBJ1-1
v_gene: TRBV2
CDR3aa: ASMDRNTEAF

j_gene: TRBJ2-7
v_gene: TRBV2
CDR3aa: ASSQEEGAVEQY

j_gene: TRBJ2-1
v_gene: TRBV7-9
CDR3aa: ASSLSSYRSHNEQF

j_gene: TRBJ2-7
v_gene: TRBV5-4
CDR3aa: ASSSSPGATYEQY

j_gene: TRBJ2-7
v_gene: TRBV2
CDR3aa: ASRLGGGRQY

j_gene: TRBJ2-7
v_gene: TRBV20-1
CDR3aa: SASGRTTYEQY

j_gene: TRBJ2-7
v_gene: TRBV6-5
CDR3aa: ASTPVPDRSSYEQY

j_gene: TRBJ1-1
v_gene: TRBV18
CDR3aa: ASSPSGRAGGTEAF

j_gene: TRBJ1-2
v_gene: TRBV7-7
CDR3aa: ASSSVTKCRKTYGYT

j_gene: TRBJ2-7
v_gene: TRBV6-2/TRBV6-3
CDR3aa: ASSLWTSAYEQY

j_gene: TRBJ1-2
v_gene: TRBV6-2/TRBV6-3
CDR3aa: ASSCTSCIGKTYGYT

j_gene: TRBJ2-5
v_gene: TRBV15
CDR3aa: ATSRDRAVVETQY

j_gene: TRBJ1-2
v_gene: TRBV7-6
CDR3aa: ASSSRAESRKTYGYT

j_gene: TRBJ2-5
v_gene: TRBV7-9
CDR3aa: ASSPLGSRWETQY

j_gene: TRBJ2-5
v_gene: TRBV14
CDR3aa: ASSPPVRGQETQY

j_gene: TRBJ2-2
v_gene: TRBV3-1
CDR3aa: AGSKAGPISGLTGELF

j_gene: TRBJ2-2
v_gene: TRBV12-3/TRBV12-4
CDR3aa: ASSRVTGLGDSTGELF

j_gene: TRBJ2-5
v_gene: TRBV12-3/TRBV12-4
CDR3aa: ASTRGGQETQY

j_gene: TRBJ2-3
v_gene: TRBV7-3
CDR3aa: ASSIAGAATDTQY

j_gene: TRBJ2-1
v_gene: TRBV4-3
CDR3aa: ASSQDPFNEQF

j_gene: TRBJ1-5
v_gene: TRBV20-1
CDR3aa: SAKEGIPGTTGRGYQPQH

j_gene: TRBJ2-2
v_gene: TRBV30
CDR3aa: ARAGGGGELF

j_gene: TRBJ1-2
v_gene: TRBV18
CDR3aa: ASSPPLTGGSIGYT

j_gene: TRBJ2-1
v_gene: TRBV24-1
CDR3aa: ATSEDRSYNEQF

j_gene: TRBJ1-2
v_gene: TRBV11-1
CDR3aa: ASSSAVKAGKTYGYT

j_gene: TRBJ1-2
v_gene: TRBV5-5
CDR3aa: ASSLTGGEYGYT

j_gene: TRBJ2-1
v_gene: TRBV19
CDR3aa: ASSPAANEQF

j_gene: TRBJ2-2
v_gene: TRBV20-1
CDR3aa: SAVTGAGELF

j_gene: TRBJ1-4
v_gene: TRBV28
CDR3aa: ASSPSTASNEKLF

j_gene: TRBJ2-7
v_gene: TRBV6-1
CDR3aa: ASSVAGVSYEQY

j_gene: TRBJ1-1
v_gene: TRBV19
CDR3aa: ASSMGSNTEAF

j_gene: TRBJ2-2
v_gene: TRBV10-3
CDR3aa: AISPHAAGGTGELF

j_gene: TRBJ1-2
v_gene: TRBV7-6
CDR3aa: ASSCGGESRKTYGYT

j_gene: TRBJ2-1
v_gene: TRBV20-1
CDR3aa: SARKTSGRDEQF

j_gene: TRBJ1-2
v_gene: TRBV6-5
CDR3aa: ASSALVECRKTYGYT

j_gene: TRBJ1-2
v_gene: TRBV11-1
CDR3aa: ASSHTCKAGKTYGYT

j_gene: TRBJ2-2
v_gene: TRBV5-4
CDR3aa: ASSWVTGELF

j_gene: TRBJ2-5
v_gene: TRBV3-1
CDR3aa: ASSVGLPISFSETQY

j_gene: TRBJ2-3
v_gene: TRBV9
CDR3aa: ASSVAGDTQY

j_gene: TRBJ1-2
v_gene: TRBV6-2/TRBV6-3
CDR3aa: ASSHVYCIGKTYGYT